This T cell receptor (beta chain) was sequenced during a study of response to subunit inactivated influenza vaccine. Study-wide results and caveats: It was the authors' suggestion that each seasonal influenza vaccination recruits few new T cells.

TCRdb reprocessed the RT-PCR reads via MiXCR and lists one record per CDR3 protein. Seen here are hundreds of thousands of distinct CDR3 sequences, 20% to 25% observed once, and the top ten hold 9.5% to 13%. As to this clonotype: The antigen remains unidentified.

The CDR3 length is 13 residues. The V end was cut by 2 bases, the J end by 8 bases, with 7 bases between. The chain recombines TRBV12-3 or TRBV12-4 with TRBJ1-6; D possibly corresponds to TRBD1 (5 bases). The sequence derives from a man aged 45 to 70 who received an inactivated influenza vaccine. The sample in question was PBMCs from blood, obtained around 22 months after vaccination. CDR3 sequence reads: CASSLTGHSPLHF. Written as DNA, the CDR3 is TGTGCCAGCAGTTTAACGGGACATTCACCCCTCCACTTT.